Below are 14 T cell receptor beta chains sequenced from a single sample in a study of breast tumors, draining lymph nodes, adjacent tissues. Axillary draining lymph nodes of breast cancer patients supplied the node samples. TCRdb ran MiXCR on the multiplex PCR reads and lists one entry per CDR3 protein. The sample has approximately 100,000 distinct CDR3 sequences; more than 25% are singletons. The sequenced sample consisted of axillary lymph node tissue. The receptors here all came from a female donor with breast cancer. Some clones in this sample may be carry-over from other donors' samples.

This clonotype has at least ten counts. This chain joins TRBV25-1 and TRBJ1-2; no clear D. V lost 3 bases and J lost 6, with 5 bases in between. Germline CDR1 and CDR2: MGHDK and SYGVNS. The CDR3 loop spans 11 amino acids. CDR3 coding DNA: TGTGCCAGCAGTGAGTTCGATGGCTACACCTTC. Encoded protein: CASSEFDGYTF.

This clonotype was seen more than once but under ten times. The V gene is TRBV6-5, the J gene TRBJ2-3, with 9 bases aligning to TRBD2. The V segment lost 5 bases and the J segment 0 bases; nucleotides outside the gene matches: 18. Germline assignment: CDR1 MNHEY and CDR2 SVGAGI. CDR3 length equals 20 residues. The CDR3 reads CASSHASGGRARASTDTQYF. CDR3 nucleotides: TGTGCCAGCAGTCACGCCTCTGGCGGGAGGGCCCGGGCTAGCACAGATACGCAGTATTTT.

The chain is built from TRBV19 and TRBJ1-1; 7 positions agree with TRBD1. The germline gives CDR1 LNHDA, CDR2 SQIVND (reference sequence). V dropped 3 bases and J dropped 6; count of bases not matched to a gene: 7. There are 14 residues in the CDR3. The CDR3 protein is CASSILGGNSEAFF. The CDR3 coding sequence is TGTGCCAGTAGTATCTTAGGGGGCAACTCTGAAGCTTTCTTT.

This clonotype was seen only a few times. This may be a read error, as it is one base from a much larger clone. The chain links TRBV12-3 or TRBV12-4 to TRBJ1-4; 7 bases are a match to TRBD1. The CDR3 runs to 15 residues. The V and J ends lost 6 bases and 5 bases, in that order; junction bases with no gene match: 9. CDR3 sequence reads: CASRNGTGENEKLFF. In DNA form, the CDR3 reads TGTGCCAGCAGAAACGGCACAGGGGAAAATGAAAAACTGTTTTTT.

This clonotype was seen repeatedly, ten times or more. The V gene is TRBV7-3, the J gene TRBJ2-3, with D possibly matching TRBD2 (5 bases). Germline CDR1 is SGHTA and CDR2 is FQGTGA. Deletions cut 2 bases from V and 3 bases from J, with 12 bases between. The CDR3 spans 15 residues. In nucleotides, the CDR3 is TGTGCCAGCAGCTTAGAGGGCAGGAGGACAGATACGCAGTATTTT. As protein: CASSLEGRRTDTQYF.

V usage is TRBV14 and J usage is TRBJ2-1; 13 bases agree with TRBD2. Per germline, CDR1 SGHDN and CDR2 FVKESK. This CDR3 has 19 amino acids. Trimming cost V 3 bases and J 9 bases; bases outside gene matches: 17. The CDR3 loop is CASSHPRTSGSGTSREQFF. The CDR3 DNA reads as TGTGCCAGCAGCCATCCCCGGACTAGCGGGAGTGGAACGTCACGTGAGCAGTTCTTC.

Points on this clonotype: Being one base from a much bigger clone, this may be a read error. The CDR3 nucleotides are TGTGCCAGCAGTCACTTACCGCGCAACTACGAGCAGTACTTC. Translated: CASSHLPRNYEQYF. V gene TRBV6-5 combines with J gene TRBJ2-7, with D unclear. The CDR3 has 14 residues. Trimming shortened V by 5 bases and J by 3 bases, and 14 bases separated the two germline ends. The germline CDR1 and CDR2 sequences are MNHEY and SVGAGI.

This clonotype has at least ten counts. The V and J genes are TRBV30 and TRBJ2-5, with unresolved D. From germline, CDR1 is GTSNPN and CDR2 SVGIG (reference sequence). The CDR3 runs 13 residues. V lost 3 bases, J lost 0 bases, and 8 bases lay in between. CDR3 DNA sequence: TGTGCCTGGAGCTTAAGGTACCAAGAGACCCAGTACTTC. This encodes CAWSLRYQETQYF. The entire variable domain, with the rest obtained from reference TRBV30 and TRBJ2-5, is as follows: SQTIHQWPATLVQPVGSPLSLECTVEGTSNPNLYWYRQAAGRGLQLLFYSVGIGQISSEVPQNLSASRPQDRQFILSSKKLLLSDSGFYLCAWSLRYQETQYFGPGTRLLVL.

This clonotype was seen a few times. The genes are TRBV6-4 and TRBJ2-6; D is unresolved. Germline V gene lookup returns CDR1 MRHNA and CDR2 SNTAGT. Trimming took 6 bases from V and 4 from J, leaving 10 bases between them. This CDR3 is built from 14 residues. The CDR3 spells CASSPPTGANVLTF. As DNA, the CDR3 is TGTGCCAGCAGCCCACCGACAGGGGCCAACGTCCTGACTTTC.

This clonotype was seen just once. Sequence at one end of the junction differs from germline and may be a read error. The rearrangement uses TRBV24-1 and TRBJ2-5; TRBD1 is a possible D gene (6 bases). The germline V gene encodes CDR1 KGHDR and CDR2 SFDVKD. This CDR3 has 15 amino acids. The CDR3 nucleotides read TGTGCCACCAGTGATCGGACAGAGGGCGTGGAGACGCAGTACTTC. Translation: CATSDRTEGVETQYF.

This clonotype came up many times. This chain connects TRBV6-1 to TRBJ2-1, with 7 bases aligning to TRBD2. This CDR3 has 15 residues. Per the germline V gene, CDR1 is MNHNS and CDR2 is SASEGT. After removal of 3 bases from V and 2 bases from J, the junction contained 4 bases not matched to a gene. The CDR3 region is CASSDWGGTYNEQFF. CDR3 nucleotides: TGTGCCAGCAGTGATTGGGGGGGAACCTACAATGAGCAGTTCTTC.

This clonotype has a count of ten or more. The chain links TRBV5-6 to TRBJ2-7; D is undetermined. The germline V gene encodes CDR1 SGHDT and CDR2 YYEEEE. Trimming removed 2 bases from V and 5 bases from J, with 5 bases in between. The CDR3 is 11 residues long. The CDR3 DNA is TGTGCCAGCAGCTTCAGTGACGAGCAGTACTTC. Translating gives CASSFSDEQYF.

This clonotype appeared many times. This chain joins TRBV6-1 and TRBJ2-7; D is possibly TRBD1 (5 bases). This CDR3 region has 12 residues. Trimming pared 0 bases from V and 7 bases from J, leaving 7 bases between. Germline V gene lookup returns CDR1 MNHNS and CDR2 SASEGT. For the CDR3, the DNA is TGTGCCAGCAGTGAAGCGAAGGGGGAGCAGTACTTC. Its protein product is CASSEAKGEQYF.

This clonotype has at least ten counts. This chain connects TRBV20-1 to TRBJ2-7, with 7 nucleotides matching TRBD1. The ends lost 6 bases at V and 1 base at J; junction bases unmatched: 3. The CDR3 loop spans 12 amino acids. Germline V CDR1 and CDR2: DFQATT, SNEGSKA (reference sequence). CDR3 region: CSAGTDSYEQYF. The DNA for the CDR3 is TGCAGTGCCGGGACAGATTCCTACGAGCAGTACTTC.